This T cell receptor (beta chain) was captured in a study of CD8 T cells in ankylosing spondylitis. General observations from the study: Disease-associated clonotypes exhibited CD8+ identity and were relatively infrequent in peripheral blood. The study looked at matched synovial fluid samples from ankylosing spondylitis patients. Disease-linked clones were reported to be significantly enriched there.

Germline-derived CDR1 and CDR2 are SGHNT and YENEEA. The trim removed 6 bases at V and 8 bases at J, leaving 7 bases unmatched. The CDR3 covers 14 residues. The TCR beta libraries were generated through quantitative 5'-RACE incorporating molecular barcodes. Each CDR3 protein is one row after TCRdb ran MiXCR on the 5' RACE reads. The repertoire holds about 130,000 distinct CDR3 sequences, approximately 10% seen once, with approximately 3.3% in the top ten. This clonotype was recorded at least ten times. Its antigen remains unidentified. The chain has TRBV11-3 and TRBJ2-1; 10 bases match TRBD1. This clonotype was sampled from a male donor with ankylosing spondylitis or in good health (not recorded which). Sequenced: blood, either unsorted or a sorted T cell fraction (not recorded which). CDR3: CASSDRGQSDEQFF. The CDR3 DNA follows: TGTGCCAGCAGTGACAGGGGGCAAAGCGATGAGCAGTTCTTC.